Sequencing of this T cell receptor (beta chain) was carried out in a study of Siglec-9 on CD8 T cells in melanoma. Study-level findings and limits: An effector memory CD8+ subset marked by Siglec-9 reportedly appeared to gather in melanoma.

Produced via immunoSEQ multiplex PCR; TCRdb's table is partial and in-frame only. The table has about 30,000 clones, roughly 80% seen once; the top ten hold 5.8%. Comment on this clone: Its antigen is currently unknown.

This CDR3 is built from 16 residues. J gave up 4 bases and V 4 bases, and 5 bases lay outside the gene matches. CDR1 and CDR2 from the germline V gene are SGHAT and FQNNGV. The material sequenced was Siglec-9- CD8+ T cells sorted from blood. The J gene is TRBJ2-3, the V gene TRBV11-2; 13 bases line up with TRBD2. The receptor comes from a human donor in good health. CDR3 sequence: CASSSRLAGGPDTQYF. CDR3 sequence (DNA): TGTGCCAGCAGCTCTAGACTAGCGGGGGGCCCAGATACGCAGTATTTT.